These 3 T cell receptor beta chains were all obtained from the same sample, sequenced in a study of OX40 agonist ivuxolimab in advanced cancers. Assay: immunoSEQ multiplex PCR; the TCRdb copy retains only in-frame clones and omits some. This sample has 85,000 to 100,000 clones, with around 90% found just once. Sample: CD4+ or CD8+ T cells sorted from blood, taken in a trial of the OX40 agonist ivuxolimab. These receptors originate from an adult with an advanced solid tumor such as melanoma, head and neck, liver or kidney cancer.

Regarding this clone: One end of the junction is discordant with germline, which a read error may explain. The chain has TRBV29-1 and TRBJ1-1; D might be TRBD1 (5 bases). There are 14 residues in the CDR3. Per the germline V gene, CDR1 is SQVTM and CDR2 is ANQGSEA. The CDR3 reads CSVEGTLRNAEAFF. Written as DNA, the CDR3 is TGCAGCGTCGAGGGGACCCTTAGGAACGCTGAAGCTTTCTTT.

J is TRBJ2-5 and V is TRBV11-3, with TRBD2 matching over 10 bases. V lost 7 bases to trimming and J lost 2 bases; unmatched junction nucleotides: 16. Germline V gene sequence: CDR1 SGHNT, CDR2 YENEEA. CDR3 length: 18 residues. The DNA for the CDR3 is TGTGCCAGCATCCTCCTGTTGACTAGCGGGCCGCTACAAGAGACCCAGTACTTC. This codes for CASILLLTSGPLQETQYF.

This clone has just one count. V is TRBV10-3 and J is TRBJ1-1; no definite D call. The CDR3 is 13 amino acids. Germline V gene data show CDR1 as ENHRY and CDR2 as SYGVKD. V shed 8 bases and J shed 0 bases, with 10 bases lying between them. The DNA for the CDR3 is TGTGCCATCTGTCCTACTATGAACACTGAAGCTTTCTTT. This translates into CAICPTMNTEAFF.